Below are 2 T cell receptor beta chains sequenced from a single sample in a study of Tregs in tolerant kidney transplant recipients. The antigens these receptors bind are not known. Here immunoSEQ multiplex PCR was the method, and the copy in TCRdb shows in-frame clones only, minus some. The sample holds 1,500 to 2,000 clones; 65% to 75% are singletons and the top ten take around 4.6%. Material for sequencing was CD8+ T cells from blood cultured with allogeneic cells. The receptor set was obtained from a human donor in good health.

The J gene is TRBJ2-1, the V gene TRBV9; D might be TRBD2 (5 bases). This CDR3 is 15 amino acids long. CDR1 is SGDLS and CDR2 is YYNGEE in the germline V gene. Deletions cut 0 bases from V and 0 bases from J, with 7 bases between. This CDR3 reads CASSVGAASYNEQFF. The CDR3 coding sequence is TGTGCCAGCAGCGTAGGAGCGGCCTCCTACAATGAGCAGTTCTTC.

This rearrangement joins TRBV29-1 to TRBJ2-3; the D is unclear. The V end was cut by 1 base, the J end by 0 bases, with 8 bases between. CDR1 and CDR2 from the germline V gene are SQVTM and ANQGSEA. The CDR3 has 14 residues. The CDR3 DNA reads TGCAGCGTTGAAGGATTTGCTAGCACAGATACGCAGTATTTT. It specifies CSVEGFASTDTQYF.